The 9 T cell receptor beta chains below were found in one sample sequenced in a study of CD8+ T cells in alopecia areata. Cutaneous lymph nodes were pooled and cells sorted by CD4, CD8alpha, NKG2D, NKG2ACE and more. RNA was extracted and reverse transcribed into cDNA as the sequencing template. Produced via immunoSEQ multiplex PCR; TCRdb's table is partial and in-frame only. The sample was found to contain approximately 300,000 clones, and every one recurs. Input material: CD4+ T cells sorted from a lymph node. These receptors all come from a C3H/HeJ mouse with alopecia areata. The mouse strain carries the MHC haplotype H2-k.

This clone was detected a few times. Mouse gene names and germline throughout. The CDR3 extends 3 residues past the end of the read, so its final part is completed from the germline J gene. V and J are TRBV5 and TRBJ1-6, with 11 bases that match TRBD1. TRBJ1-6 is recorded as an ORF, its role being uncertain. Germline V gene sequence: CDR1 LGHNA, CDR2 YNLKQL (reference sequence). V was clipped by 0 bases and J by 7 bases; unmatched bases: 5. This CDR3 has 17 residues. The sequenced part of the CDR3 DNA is TGTGCCAGCAGCCAAGAAAGGGGACAGGGGGTGAATTCGCCC. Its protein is CASSQERGQGVNSP. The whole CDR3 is CASSQERGQGVNSPLYF.

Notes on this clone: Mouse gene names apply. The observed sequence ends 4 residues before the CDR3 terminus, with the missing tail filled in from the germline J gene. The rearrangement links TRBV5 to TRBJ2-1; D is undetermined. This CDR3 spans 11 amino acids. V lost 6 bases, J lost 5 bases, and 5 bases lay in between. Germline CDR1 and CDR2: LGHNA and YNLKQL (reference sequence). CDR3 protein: CASRNNAEQFF. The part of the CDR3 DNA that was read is TGTGCCAGCAGGAACAATGCT.

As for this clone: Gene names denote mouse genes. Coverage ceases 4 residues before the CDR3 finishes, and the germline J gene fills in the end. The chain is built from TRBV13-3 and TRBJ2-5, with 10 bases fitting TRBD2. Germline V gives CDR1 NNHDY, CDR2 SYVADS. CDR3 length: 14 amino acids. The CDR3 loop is CASSGDWGVDTQYF. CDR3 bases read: TGTGCCAGCAGTGGAGACTGGGGGGTAGAC.

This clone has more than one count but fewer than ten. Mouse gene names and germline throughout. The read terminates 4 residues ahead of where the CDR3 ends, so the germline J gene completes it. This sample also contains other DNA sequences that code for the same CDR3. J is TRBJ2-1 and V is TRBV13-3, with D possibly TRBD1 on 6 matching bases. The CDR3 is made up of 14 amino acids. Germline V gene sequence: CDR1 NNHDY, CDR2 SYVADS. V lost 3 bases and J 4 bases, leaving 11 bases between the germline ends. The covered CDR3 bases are TGTGCCAGCAGTGCCGGGACAAAGTATGCT. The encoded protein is CASSAGTKYA. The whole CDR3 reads CASSAGTKYAEQFF.

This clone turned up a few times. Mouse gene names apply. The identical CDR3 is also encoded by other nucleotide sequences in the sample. The CDR3 here is CTCSAVGNQDTQYF. CDR3 bases read: TGCACCTGCAGTGCAGTAGGGAACCAAGAC. The V gene is TRBV1, the J gene TRBJ2-5; D remains ambiguous. The read stops 4 residues short of the end of the CDR3; the missing end is completed from the germline J gene. This CDR3 has 14 amino acids. Germline CDR1 reads NSQYPW; CDR2 reads LRSPGD (reference sequence). V was trimmed by 1 base and J by 0 bases, leaving 5 bases between them.

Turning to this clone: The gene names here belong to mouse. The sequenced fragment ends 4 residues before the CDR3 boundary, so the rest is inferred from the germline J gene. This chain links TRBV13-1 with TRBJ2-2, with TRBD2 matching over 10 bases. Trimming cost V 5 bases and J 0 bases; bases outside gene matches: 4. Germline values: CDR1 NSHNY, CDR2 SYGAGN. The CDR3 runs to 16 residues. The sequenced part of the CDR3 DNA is TGTGCCAGCAGGCTTGGGACTGGGGCAAACACCGGG. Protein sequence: CASRLGTGANTG. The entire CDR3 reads CASRLGTGANTGQLYF.

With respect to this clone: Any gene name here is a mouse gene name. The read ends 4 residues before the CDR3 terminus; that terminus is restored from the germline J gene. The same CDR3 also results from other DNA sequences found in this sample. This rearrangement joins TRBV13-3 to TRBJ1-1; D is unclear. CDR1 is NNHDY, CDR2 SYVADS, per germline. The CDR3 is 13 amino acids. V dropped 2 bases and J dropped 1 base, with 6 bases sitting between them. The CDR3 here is CASSDPGNTEVFF. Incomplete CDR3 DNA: TGTGCCAGCAGTGACCCAGGGAACACA.

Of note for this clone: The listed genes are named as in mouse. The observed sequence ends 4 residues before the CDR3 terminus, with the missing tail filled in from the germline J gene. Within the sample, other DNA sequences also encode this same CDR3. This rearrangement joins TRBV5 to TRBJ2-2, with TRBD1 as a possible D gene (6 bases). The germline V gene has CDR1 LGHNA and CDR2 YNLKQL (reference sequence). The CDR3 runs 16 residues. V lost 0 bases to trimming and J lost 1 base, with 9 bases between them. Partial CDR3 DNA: TGTGCCAGCAGCCAAGATCGGGACAAAAACACCGGG. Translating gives CASSQDRDKNTG. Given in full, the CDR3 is CASSQDRDKNTGQLYF.

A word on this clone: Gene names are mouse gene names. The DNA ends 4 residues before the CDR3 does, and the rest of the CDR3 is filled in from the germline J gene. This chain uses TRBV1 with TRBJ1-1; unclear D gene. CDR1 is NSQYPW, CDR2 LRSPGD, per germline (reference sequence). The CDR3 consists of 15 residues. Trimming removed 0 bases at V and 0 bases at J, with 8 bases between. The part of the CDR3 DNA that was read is TGCACCTGCAGTGCAGATCACACCTCAAACACA. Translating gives CTCSADHTSNT. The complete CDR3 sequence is CTCSADHTSNTEVFF.